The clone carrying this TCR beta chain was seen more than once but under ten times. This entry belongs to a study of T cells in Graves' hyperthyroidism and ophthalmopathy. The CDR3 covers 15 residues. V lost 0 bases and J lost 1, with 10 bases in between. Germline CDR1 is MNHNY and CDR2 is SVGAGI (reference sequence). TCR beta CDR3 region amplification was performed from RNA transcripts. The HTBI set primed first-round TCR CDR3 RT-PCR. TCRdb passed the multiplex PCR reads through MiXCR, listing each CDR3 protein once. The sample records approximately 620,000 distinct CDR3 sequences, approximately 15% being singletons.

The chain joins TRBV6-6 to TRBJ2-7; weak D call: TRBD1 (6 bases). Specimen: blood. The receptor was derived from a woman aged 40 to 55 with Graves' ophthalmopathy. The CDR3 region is CASSYSDRLSYEQYF. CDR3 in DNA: TGTGCCAGCAGTTACTCCGACAGGCTATCCTACGAGCAGTACTTC.